These 14 T cell receptor beta chains share one sample of origin, sequenced in a study of response to subunit inactivated influenza vaccine. Each CDR3 protein gets one entry after TCRdb re-called the RT-PCR reads with MiXCR. The data contain roughly 700,000 distinct CDR3 sequences, approximately 15% of them seen just once; the ten biggest clones take up roughly 10%. The sample in question was PBMCs from blood, obtained less than 13 days after vaccination. These receptors all come from a man in his fifties or sixties who received an inactivated influenza vaccine.

This clonotype was seen more than once but under ten times. J is TRBJ1-3 and V is TRBV6-1; D remains ambiguous. V was clipped by 7 bases and J by 4 bases, with 14 bases between them. The germline gives CDR1 MNHNS, CDR2 SASEGT. The CDR3 consists of 14 residues. This CDR3 reads CASKVGRFGNTIYF. In nucleotides, the CDR3 is TGTGCCAGCAAGGTCGGACGTTTCGGAAACACCATATATTTT.

In this sample, this clonotype turned up many times. This rearrangement joins TRBV3-1 to TRBJ2-7; D might be TRBD1 (5 bases). V lost 4 bases, J lost 3 bases, and 7 bases lay in between. The CDR3 is made up of 12 amino acids. The germline CDR1 and CDR2 sequences are LGHDT and YNNKEL (reference sequence). CDR3 protein: CASSPTGYEQYF. For the CDR3, the DNA is TGTGCCAGCAGCCCCACAGGCTACGAGCAGTACTTC.

This chain connects TRBV28 to TRBJ2-5; D unclear. Per germline, CDR1 MDHEN and CDR2 SYDVKM. Trimming took off 3 bases at V and 4 bases at J, with 15 bases between the two ends. This CDR3 is built from 15 residues. The CDR3 DNA is TGTGCCAGCAGTTTGACCGAGAGAGTGGGAGAGACCCAGTACTTC. It encodes CASSLTERVGETQYF.

In its sample, this clonotype was seen many times. The chain joins TRBV11-2 to TRBJ2-2, with 9 positions matching TRBD2. Germline loops: CDR1 SGHAT, CDR2 FQNNGV. This CDR3 is built from 16 residues. Trimming removed 3 bases from V and 9 bases from J; junction bases left unmatched: 11. CDR3 nucleotides: TGTGCCAGCAGCTTCCTGGGCGGGAGGGCCGTATGGGAGCTGTTTTTT. Translated: CASSFLGGRAVWELFF. Full variable domain (missing parts from reference TRBV11-2 and TRBJ2-2): EAGVAQSPRYKIIEKRQSVAFWCNPISGHATLYWYQQILGQGPKLLIQFQNNGVVDDSQLPKDRFSAERLKGVDSTLKIQPAKLEDSAVYLCASSFLGGRAVWELFFGEGSRLTVL.

The chain links TRBV29-1 to TRBJ1-2; 7 nucleotides match TRBD1. CDR1 SQVTM and CDR2 ANQGSEA come from the germline V gene. The J segment lost 8 bases and the V segment lost 7 bases, leaving 10 bases of the junction unmatched. The CDR3 runs to 12 residues. This CDR3 reads CSEWTGQRGYTF. The CDR3, as DNA: TGCAGCGAATGGACAGGACAACGGGGCTACACCTTC.

Many counts were recorded for this clonotype. The J gene is TRBJ2-5, the V gene TRBV15; no clear D gene. The CDR3 contains 13 residues. The germline gives CDR1 LNHNV, CDR2 YYDKDF (reference sequence). Trimming took 0 bases from V and 5 from J, leaving 7 bases between them. The CDR3 sequence is CATSRDPPETQYF. The CDR3 nucleotides read TGTGCCACCAGCAGAGATCCCCCCGAGACCCAGTACTTC.

The V and J genes are TRBV6-1 and TRBJ1-5; 8 nucleotides agree with TRBD1. The CDR3 extends over 15 amino acids. Germline CDR1 and CDR2: MNHNS and SASEGT. V dropped 5 bases and J dropped 5; count of bases not matched to a gene: 8. The CDR3 nucleotides read TGTGCCAGCAGTCAACGACAGGGGACCCATCAGCCCCAGCATTTT. Translated: CASSQRQGTHQPQHF.

There are a few counts of this clonotype. This chain connects TRBV12-3 or TRBV12-4 to TRBJ1-4; TRBD1 aligns across 7 bases. The CDR3 contains 11 residues. V shed 6 bases, J shed 10 bases, and the junction held 2 bases outside the gene matches. CDR3 loop: CASRGQLKLFF. The CDR3 DNA sequence: TGTGCCAGCAGGGGACAGCTAAAACTGTTTTTT.

This chain connects TRBV20-1 to TRBJ2-3, with 10 bases identical to TRBD2. Germline lookup yields CDR1 DFQATT and CDR2 SNEGSKA (reference sequence). CDR3 length equals 16 residues. V shed 1 base, J shed 3 bases, and the junction held 7 bases outside the gene matches. Written as DNA, the CDR3 is TGCAGTGCTAGAGCTAGCGGGAGTGGAGGTACAGATACGCAGTATTTT. The encoded protein is CSARASGSGGTDTQYF.

This clonotype appeared a few times. This chain uses TRBV3-1 with TRBJ2-3, with D possibly TRBD2 on 5 matching bases. From germline, CDR1 is LGHDT and CDR2 YNNKEL (reference sequence). V lost 7 bases and J 1 base, leaving 18 bases between the germline ends. This CDR3 comprises 16 residues. The CDR3 sequence is CASILRSRLCTDTQYF. The CDR3 nucleotides read TGTGCCAGCATCCTTCGATCTCGACTATGCACAGATACGCAGTATTTT.

The chain employs TRBV6-1 and TRBJ2-5, with D unclear. The CDR3 loop spans 16 amino acids. Germline V gives CDR1 MNHNS, CDR2 SASEGT. The ends were cut back, 6 bases at V and 5 bases at J, with 22 bases in the middle. The CDR3 is CASRHLYSEWTETQYF. CDR3 DNA: TGTGCCAGCAGACATCTATACAGCGAATGGACGGAGACCCAGTACTTC.

The chain links TRBV25-1 to TRBJ2-1; a weak D match, TRBD2 (6 bases). This CDR3 region has 18 residues. With 4 bases removed from V and 3 bases from J, the gap between germline ends came to 22 bases. The germline V gene encodes CDR1 MGHDK and CDR2 SYGVNS. The DNA for the CDR3 is TGTGCCAGCAGTGGATTACAGGCGGGAAGTGGGTTCTACAATGAGCAGTTCTTC. It specifies CASSGLQAGSGFYNEQFF.

This clonotype was observed a few times. The rearrangement links TRBV7-3 to TRBJ2-3; D not certain. Trimming shortened V by 1 base and J by 2 bases, and 19 bases separated the two germline ends. The CDR3 covers 18 residues. The germline V gene encodes CDR1 SGHTA and CDR2 FQGTGA. This CDR3 reads CASSLIPTRYTNTDTQYF. CDR3 nucleotide sequence: TGTGCCAGCAGCTTAATTCCCACCCGCTACACGAACACAGATACGCAGTATTTT.

The chain uses TRBV7-2 and TRBJ2-1; D remains ambiguous. The germline V and J ends were trimmed by 1 base and 6 bases, with 7 bases remaining between them. The germline V gene has CDR1 SGHTA and CDR2 FQGNSA. The CDR3 has 13 amino acids. CDR3 protein: CASSLELVNEQFF. CDR3 bases: TGTGCCAGCAGCTTAGAGTTGGTCAATGAGCAGTTCTTC.